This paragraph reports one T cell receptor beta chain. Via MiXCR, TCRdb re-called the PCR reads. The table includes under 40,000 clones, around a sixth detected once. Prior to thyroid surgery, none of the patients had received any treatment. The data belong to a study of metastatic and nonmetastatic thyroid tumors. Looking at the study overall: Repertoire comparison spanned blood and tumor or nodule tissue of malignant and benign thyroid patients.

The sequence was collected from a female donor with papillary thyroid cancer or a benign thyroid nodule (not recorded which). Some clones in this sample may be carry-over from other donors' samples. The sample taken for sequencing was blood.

CDR3 nucleotides: TGTGCCACCAGTGATGGGCTTGAGGAGACCCAGTACTTC. Translating gives CATSDGLEETQYF. This chain connects TRBV24-1 to TRBJ2-5; D remains unclear. Trimming left V 3 bases short and J 5 bases short, with 9 bases between. The CDR3 extends over 13 amino acids. Germline values: CDR1 KGHDR, CDR2 SFDVKD.